The TCR beta chain under discussion was sequenced for a study of identical twins listed by TCRdb under 2016. Regarding the study in general: TCR alpha and beta repertoires from monozygotic twins, unrelated adults of various ages and cord blood were deep-sequenced to test whether fetal clonotypes persist. Replicate twin experiments were performed at different times using different library preparation protocols to rule out contamination. On the study overall, not on this receptor specifically: Out-of-frame TCR alpha sequences shared between twins showed an excess of low generation-probability sequences compared with coincidental sharing between unrelated individuals. Because the same donors could not be followed over many years, the conclusions relied on cross-sectional statistical analysis. Invariant T cells such as MAIT and iNKT could partly confound zero-insertion analyses, though diverse VJ usage argued against this for most clonotypes. In monozygotic twins, out-of-frame TCR alpha sharing was systematically underestimated by recombination models, although the models agreed with sharing between unrelated individuals. Abundant cord blood beta clonotypes carried fewer insertions; young adult naive repertoires showed a weaker similar trend, while memory repertoires showed none. A weaker excess of twin sharing was found in beta out-of-frame sequences because the signal-to-noise ratio was lowered by fewer shared sequences.

The method behind the library was 5' RACE. The listed sequencing device is Illumina HiSeq 2000. Template switching added a universal primer binding site, and the final cDNA carried a unique molecular identifier that allowed TCR cDNA molecules to be counted accurately. First-strand cDNA for TCR alpha and beta chains was synthesized from specific primers in the conserved constant-segment region. Each cDNA library was double barcoded, with a SMART-Mk sample barcode plus Illumina barcodes, to control for contamination. TruSeq adapter sequences along with Illumina sample barcodes were introduced in two successive PCR steps. TCR alpha and beta cDNA libraries were sequenced on the Illumina HiSeq platform with custom primers. The study's processing was this. Raw reads were processed with MiGEC to extract unique molecular identifiers, and MiXCR was used to determine CDR3 positions. Recombination models were inferred per individual with the repgenHMM and IGoR tools using an EM algorithm. The tcR package in R was used for shared clonotype analysis, with sharing normalized by the product of cloneset sizes. To study raw recombination free of thymic and clonal selection effects, out-of-frame nonproductive sequences were analyzed. TCRdb itself trimmed the public reads at Q25 with fastp, ran MiXCR and retained productive beta chains. When rows share a CDR3 protein, they turn into one entry using the most common DNA and genes. Clone size and V and J calls follow TCRdb, not the original study. The sample records hundreds of thousands of distinct CDR3 sequences, approximately 6% of which are singletons. In total, the top ten clones hold about 1.8% of the sample.

Its CDR3 holds 15 amino acids, cysteine through phenylalanine. The read is trimmed to its CDR3 DNA, 45 bases read in frame from base 1. V gives up 0 bases and J gives up 7 bases, and the segment between their germline ends measures 14 bases. Via the germline V gene, CDR1 is SGDLS and CDR2 YYNGEE. All donors were healthy Caucasians. Three unrelated non-twin adults were also sequenced: a male aged 18 to 30, a male aged 50 to 59 and a female aged 50 to 59. Miltenyi CD45RO+ enrichment and human naive T-cell isolation kits were used to isolate memory (CD45RO+) and naive T cells from PBMC. On this clonotype: Its antigen is unknown. Nothing much larger sits one base from this clone, and base qualities are not available.

This sequence uses TRBV9 and TRBJ1-5, with the D gene uncertain. Input material: naive T cells sorted from blood. The sample's cell subset or site label, decoded: cells isolated with a human naive T-cell isolation kit. The TCR originated in a man aged 18-30 years in good health. The DNA is TGTGCCAGCAGCGTAGATTCCAGTTTAAGGCAGCCCCAGCATTTT. Translated, it reads CASSVDSSLRQPQHF.